The 32 T cell receptor beta chains presented below share a single source sample, sequenced in a study of shared clonotypes between healthy human individuals. Assay: immunoSEQ multiplex PCR; the TCRdb copy retains only in-frame clones and omits some. The sample has roughly 450,000 clones, around 79% seen once. Sample: PBMCs. These receptors originate from a woman aged 40 to 55 in good health. Some clones in this sample may be carry-over from other donors' samples.

The V and J genes are TRBV2 and TRBJ2-7, with a possible D match to TRBD1 (5 bases). The CDR3 is 14 amino acids. Trimming removed 1 base from V and 4 bases from J, with 11 bases in between. CDR1 is SNHLY, CDR2 FYNNEI, per germline. The CDR3 sequence is CASSEGIGVYEQYF. The CDR3 region has the DNA TGTGCCAGCAGTGAAGGGATAGGGGTTTACGAGCAGTACTTC.

This clone was recorded once. The chain uses TRBV5-6 and TRBJ2-5; the match to TRBD2 covers 7 bases. Losses at the gene ends were 4 bases for V and 1 base for J; bases not matched to a gene: 4. CDR1 and CDR2 (germline): SGHDT, YYEEEE. The CDR3 extends over 14 amino acids. The CDR3 reads CASSLGGSQETQYF. CDR3 in DNA: TGTGCCAGCAGCCTGGGGGGGAGCCAAGAGACCCAGTACTTC.

This rearrangement joins TRBV29-1 to TRBJ2-5, with 9 nucleotides matching TRBD1. The DNA end favors TRBJ2-7, so the J call may be wrong. The germline CDR1 and CDR2 sequences are SQVTM and ANQGSEA. CDR3 length equals 14 residues. The CDR3 region has the DNA TGCAGCGTTGCCCCGGGACAGGGAGTCGGCGAGCAGTACTTC. Amino acids: CSVAPGQGVGEQYF.

The chain's CDR3 is CASSRDREGSYEQYF. The CDR3 region has the DNA TGTGCCAGCAGCCGGGACAGGGAGGGCTCCTACGAGCAGTACTTC. The chain combines TRBV6-1 with TRBJ2-7; TRBD1 matches at 9 bases. The germline V gene has CDR1 MNHNS and CDR2 SASEGT. The ends lost 6 bases at V and 0 bases at J; junction bases unmatched: 6. The CDR3 runs 15 residues.

The chain recombines TRBV6-5 with TRBJ1-5; D might be TRBD1 (6 bases). The CDR3 contains 16 residues. Germline values: CDR1 MNHEY, CDR2 SVGAGI. V was pared by 4 bases and J by 0 bases, with 13 bases between. The CDR3 DNA reads as TGTGCCAGCAGTTCTACGGGGACATATAGCAATCAGCCCCAGCATTTT. It encodes CASSSTGTYSNQPQHF.

V usage is TRBV7-3 and J usage is TRBJ2-2, with 9 nucleotides matching TRBD2. V was pared by 5 bases and J by 0 bases, with 4 bases of the junction left unmatched. CDR3 length equals 16 residues. In germline, CDR1 is SGHTA, CDR2 FQGTGA. Here the CDR3 reads CASSAASGTNTGELFF. CDR3 DNA sequence: TGTGCCAGCAGCGCCGCTAGCGGGACGAACACCGGGGAGCTGTTTTTT.

In the case of this clone: Only one base separates this from a far larger clonotype, so it likely reflects a read error. The CDR3 loop reads CASSLVPEAYNEQYF. CDR3 DNA: TGTGCCAGCAGCTTAGTTCCAGAGGCCTACAATGAGCAGTACTTC. V gene TRBV7-9 combines with J gene TRBJ2-7; D uncertain. Trimming took 1 base from V and 7 from J, leaving 17 bases between them. Germline V lookup: CDR1 SEHNR, CDR2 FQNEAQ (reference sequence). CDR3 length: 15 amino acids.

This chain joins TRBV2 and TRBJ1-5, with 7 bases lining up with TRBD1. There are 17 residues in the CDR3. Per germline, CDR1 SNHLY and CDR2 FYNNEI. V dropped 2 bases and J dropped 5; count of bases not matched to a gene: 12. In DNA, the CDR3 is TGTGCCAGCAGTGAACGGAAAGGGGGCAGTAACGATCAGCCCCAGCATTTT. Translating it yields CASSERKGGSNDQPQHF.

The chain links TRBV5-5 to TRBJ1-2; a weak D match, TRBD1 (6 bases). Germline CDR1 and CDR2: SGHKS and YYEKEE (reference sequence). Deletions cut 6 bases from V and 8 bases from J, with 20 bases between. The CDR3 sequence is 14 residues long. CDR3 sequence reads: CASTALGGPEGYTF. The CDR3 coding sequence is TGTGCCAGCACCGCCCTCGGGGGCCCTGAAGGCTACACCTTC.

J is TRBJ2-2 and V is TRBV5-5; D is perhaps TRBD1 (6 bases). Germline V lookup: CDR1 SGHKS, CDR2 YYEKEE (reference sequence). The CDR3 is 16 residues long. The germline V and J ends were trimmed by 0 bases and 6 bases, with 15 bases remaining between them. The CDR3 nucleotides read TGTGCCAGCAGCTTGGTTGGGGGCGCAATCTCCGGGGAGCTGTTTTTT. The encoded protein is CASSLVGGAISGELFF.

This clone was picked up one time. The chain has TRBV7-9 and TRBJ2-7, with D perhaps matching TRBD1 (6 bases). The ends were cut back, 5 bases at V and 5 bases at J, with 19 bases in the middle. The V gene's germline CDR1 is SEHNR and CDR2 FQNEAQ (reference sequence). This CDR3 region has 15 residues. The DNA for the CDR3 is TGTGCCAGCAGCCAATTGGGGACACCTGTACACGAGCAGTACTTC. Amino acids: CASSQLGTPVHEQYF.

This clone came up once. The rearrangement uses TRBV4-1 and TRBJ1-2, with a weak D call TRBD1 (5 bases). Germline V CDR1 and CDR2: MGHRA, YSYEKL. The CDR3 spans 12 residues. V gave up 5 bases and J gave up 5 bases, with 9 bases separating them. Here the CDR3 DNA reads TGCGCCAGCAGCTATACAGGATATGGCTACACCTTC. Translated: CASSYTGYGYTF.

The chain recombines TRBV6-1 with TRBJ2-1; 15 positions match TRBD2. Germline CDR1 and CDR2: MNHNS and SASEGT. This CDR3 has 14 residues. The V and J ends lost 8 bases and 6 bases, in that order; junction bases with no gene match: 2. CDR3 in DNA: TGTGCCAGCGGACTAGCGGGAGGGGTCAATGAGCAGTTCTTC. Its protein product is CASGLAGGVNEQFF.

The gene calls are TRBV28 and TRBJ2-7, with a tentative D call TRBD2 (6 bases). From germline, CDR1 is MDHEN and CDR2 SYDVKM. The ends were cut back, 2 bases at V and 2 bases at J, with 10 bases in the middle. The CDR3 is 14 residues long. CDR3 loop: CASSLGGVPYEQYF. Here the CDR3 DNA reads TGTGCCAGCAGTTTAGGCGGGGTCCCCTACGAGCAGTACTTC. The entire variable domain, with the rest obtained from reference TRBV28 and TRBJ2-7, is as follows: DVKVTQSSRYLVKRTGEKVFLECVQDMDHENMFWYRQDPGLGLRLIYFSYDVKMKEKGDIPEGYSVSREKKERFSLILESASTNQTSMYLCASSLGGVPYEQYFGPGTRLTVT.

This clone was counted a few times. The rearrangement joins TRBV29-1 to TRBJ1-1; D is unclear. With 2 bases removed from V and 4 bases from J, the gap between germline ends came to 11 bases. There are 13 residues in the CDR3. Looked up from germline, CDR1 is SQVTM and CDR2 is ANQGSEA. The CDR3 DNA follows: TGCAGCGTTGAACGGGGATATGGCACTGAAGCTTTCTTT. It specifies CSVERGYGTEAFF.

The chain recombines TRBV28 with TRBJ2-7; no clear D. The germline V gene encodes CDR1 MDHEN and CDR2 SYDVKM. The CDR3 has 15 amino acids. V was cut by 6 bases and J by 4 bases, with 19 bases left in between. The CDR3 loop reads CASRATTGWEYEQYF. The CDR3 region has the DNA TGTGCCAGCAGGGCCACTACGGGCTGGGAATACGAGCAGTACTTC.

The chain uses TRBV28 and TRBJ1-4, with D maybe TRBD1 (5 bases). The V gene's germline CDR1 is MDHEN and CDR2 SYDVKM. V gave up 7 bases and J gave up 3 bases, with 12 bases separating them. This CDR3 region has 14 residues. The CDR3 here is CASNERGPNEKLFF. For the CDR3, the DNA is TGTGCCAGCAACGAAAGGGGTCCTAATGAAAAACTGTTTTTT.

This clone was observed a single time. The genes are TRBV28 and TRBJ2-1; no reliable D call. V lost 5 bases and J 7 bases, leaving 18 bases between the germline ends. Germline CDR1 MDHEN, CDR2 SYDVKM. The CDR3 covers 15 residues. The CDR3 sequence is CASSLVTRGSNEQFF. For the CDR3, the DNA is TGTGCCAGCAGTCTGGTAACTCGAGGTAGTAATGAGCAGTTCTTC.

This CDR3 is CASSSPGLAGGTAKNIQYF. As DNA, the CDR3 is TGTGCCAGCAGCTCACCGGGACTAGCGGGAGGCACAGCCAAAAACATTCAGTACTTC. The chain is built from TRBV7-3 and TRBJ2-4; 15 bases agree with TRBD2. CDR3 length: 19 amino acids. In germline, CDR1 is SGHTA, CDR2 FQGTGA. The ends lost 4 bases at V and 0 bases at J; junction bases unmatched: 7.

The chain uses TRBV29-1 and TRBJ1-1, with TRBD1 matching over 10 bases. CDR1 is SQVTM and CDR2 is ANQGSEA in the germline V gene. Unmatched junction bases numbered 4, after V lost 6 bases and J lost 3 bases. The CDR3 has 13 residues. In DNA, the CDR3 is TGCAGCGTGAGGACAGGGGGAGACACTGAAGCTTTCTTT. Translated, it gives CSVRTGGDTEAFF.

This clone has a handful of counts. The V call is TRBV6-1, the J call TRBJ2-1; 7 nucleotides match TRBD2. The length of the CDR3 is 16 residues. Germline loops: CDR1 MNHNS, CDR2 SASEGT. V shed 2 bases, J shed 4 bases, and the junction held 8 bases outside the gene matches. CDR3 coding DNA: TGTGCCAGCAGTGAACTTTCAGCGGGACCTTACAATGAGCAGTTCTTC. Encoded protein: CASSELSAGPYNEQFF.

This clone appeared once. This chain links TRBV6-6 with TRBJ2-7; weak D call: TRBD1 (6 bases). The CDR3 totals 16 residues. CDR1 and CDR2 (germline): MNHNY, SVGAGI (reference sequence). V was shortened by 0 bases and J by 2 bases, with 14 bases between the two germline ends. DNA for the CDR3: TGTGCCAGCAGTTACTCGACGGCAGGGGATCCCTACGAGCAGTACTTC. Its translation: CASSYSTAGDPYEQYF.

This clone was counted between two and nine times. The chain couples TRBV5-8 to TRBJ2-7; 7 bases are a match to TRBD1. The V gene end was trimmed by 5 bases and the J gene end by 5 bases; junction bases not matched to a gene: 10. The CDR3 is 14 amino acids. Germline V CDR1 and CDR2: SGHTS, YDEGEE. The CDR3 loop is CASRDTTGSHEQYF. The CDR3 bases are TGTGCCAGCAGGGATACGACAGGGTCCCACGAGCAGTACTTC. The full variable domain, its missing parts supplied by reference TRBV5-8 and TRBJ2-7, is EAGVTQSPTHLIKTRGQQATLRCSPISGHTSVYWYQQALGLGLQFLLWYDEGEERNRGNFPPRFSGRQFPNYSSELNVNALELEDSALYLCASRDTTGSHEQYFGPGTRLTVT.

The V and J genes are TRBV18 and TRBJ2-1; a weak D match, TRBD2 (6 bases). The germline V and J ends were trimmed by 2 bases and 7 bases, with 15 bases remaining between them. Germline assignment: CDR1 KGHSH and CDR2 LQKENI. This CDR3 is 15 amino acids long. Here the CDR3 reads CASSPRSLALNEQFF. The CDR3 region has the DNA TGTGCCAGCTCACCAAGGTCACTAGCCCTGAATGAGCAGTTCTTC.

With respect to this clone: Other DNA variants within this sample encode the same CDR3. This chain links TRBV18 with TRBJ2-7; D unresolved. The germline V and J ends were trimmed by 0 bases and 1 base, with 4 bases remaining between them. This CDR3 spans 13 amino acids. Germline loops: CDR1 KGHSH, CDR2 LQKENI. The DNA of the CDR3 is TGTGCCAGCTCACCACCGGGTTCCTACGAGCAGTACTTC. It yields the protein CASSPPGSYEQYF. The full variable domain, completed using reference TRBV18 and TRBJ2-7, is NAGVMQNPRHLVRRRGQEARLRCSPMKGHSHVYWYRQLPEEGLKFMVYLQKENIIDESGMPKERFSAEFPKEGPSILRIQQVVRGDSAAYFCASSPPGSYEQYFGPGTRLTVT.

The V call is TRBV4-3, the J call TRBJ1-5, with 9 bases that match TRBD1. The CDR3 spans 22 residues. J was trimmed by 6 bases and V by 1 base; bases with no gene match: 25. CDR1 is LGHNA, CDR2 YSLEER, per germline. The CDR3 reads CASSQVYGLGTGPSSSGQPQHF. Here the CDR3 DNA reads TGCGCCAGCAGCCAAGTTTATGGCCTTGGGACAGGGCCGTCTAGCTCGGGTCAGCCCCAGCATTTT.

This clone appeared a few times. This rearrangement joins TRBV19 to TRBJ1-3, with TRBD1 as a possible D gene (5 bases). V was cut by 5 bases and J by 4 bases, with 12 bases left in between. In germline, CDR1 is LNHDA, CDR2 SQIVND (reference sequence). CDR3 length equals 14 residues. CDR3 in amino acids: CASSDTGRGNTIYF. For the CDR3, the DNA is TGTGCCAGTAGTGATACAGGACGCGGAAACACCATATATTTT.

The chain carries TRBV4-1 and TRBJ2-3, with D possibly matching TRBD2 (7 bases). The CDR3 sequence is 16 residues long. Trimming took off 6 bases at V and 2 bases at J, with 18 bases between the two ends. Germline-derived CDR1 and CDR2 are MGHRA and YSYEKL. CDR3 residues: CASRPGLGTLTDTQYF. CDR3 nucleotide sequence: TGCGCCAGCAGGCCCGGACTAGGGACACTCACAGATACGCAGTATTTT.

The rearrangement uses TRBV11-2 and TRBJ2-7; D may be TRBD1 (6 bases). This CDR3 region has 15 residues. In germline, CDR1 is SGHAT, CDR2 FQNNGV. V shed 5 bases and J shed 1 base, with 15 bases lying between them. CDR3 amino acids: CASSVGQSVSYEQYF. For the CDR3, the DNA is TGTGCCAGCAGCGTTGGACAGTCAGTATCCTACGAGCAGTACTTC.

This clone showed up just once. The chain employs TRBV5-4 and TRBJ2-4; no clear D. The V gene lost 4 bases and the J gene lost 5 bases, with 7 bases spanning the gap. Germline assignment: CDR1 SGHNT and CDR2 YYREEE (reference sequence). The CDR3 runs to 12 residues. The CDR3 spells CASSIDQNIQYF. DNA for the CDR3: TGTGCCAGCAGCATAGACCAAAACATTCAGTACTTC. Using reference TRBV5-4 and TRBJ2-4 for the parts outside the CDR3, the full variable domain is ETGVTQSPTHLIKTRGQQVTLRCSSQSGHNTVSWYQQALGQGPQFIFQYYREEENGRGNFPPRFSGLQFPNYSSELNVNALELDDSALYLCASSIDQNIQYFGAGTRLSVL.

This clone showed up just a few times. The genes are TRBV10-2 and TRBJ2-3; maybe TRBD1 (6 bases). Deletions cut 8 bases from V and 1 base from J, with 16 bases between. CDR3 length: 15 amino acids. The germline V gene has CDR1 WSHSY and CDR2 SAAADI. CDR3 protein: CASLRVPGGTDTQYF. CDR3 bases: TGCGCCAGCCTTCGGGTACCAGGGGGCACAGATACGCAGTATTTT.

The gene calls are TRBV28 and TRBJ1-1, with D possibly being TRBD1 (6 bases). CDR1 MDHEN and CDR2 SYDVKM come from the germline V gene. The CDR3 loop spans 14 amino acids. Deletions cut 6 bases from V and 0 bases from J, with 11 bases between. CDR3: CASSRGGLNTEAFF. CDR3 bases: TGTGCCAGCAGCCGCGGGGGGCTGAACACTGAAGCTTTCTTT.